Listed below are T cell receptor beta chains from one sample, sequenced in a study of OX40 agonist ivuxolimab in advanced cancers. This table comes from immunoSEQ multiplex PCR, and its TCRdb copy is limited to in-frame clones, with some not included. The sample has about 63,000 clones; around 73% are singletons. Specimen: CD4+ or CD8+ T cells sorted from blood, collected in a trial of the OX40 agonist ivuxolimab. The receptor source for this set is an adult with an advanced solid tumor such as melanoma, head and neck, liver or kidney cancer. CDR3s include the opening cysteine and the closing phenylalanine or tryptophan. The D gene is left open where the match is weak. Some rows mark clone size as missing; the rest say once, few, many or name a class of expanded clone.

v_call	cdr3_length	j_call	d_call	clone_size	cdr3_aa	cdr3_nt
TRBV27	14	TRBJ1-5	TRBD1	many	CASSFSGGDQPQHF	TGTGCCAGCAGTTTCTCAGGGGGAGACCAGCCCCAGCACTTT
TRBV18	15	TRBJ2-7	TRBD2	.	CASSPSSGGGYEQYF	TGTGCCAGCTCACCATCTAGCGGGGGCGGCTACGAGCAGTACTTC
TRBV29-1	15	TRBJ1-3	.	.	CSVESLSRSGNTIYF	TGCAGCGTTGAATCTCTGTCGAGGTCTGGAAACACCATATATTTT
TRBV7-9	13	TRBJ2-1	.	.	CASSPGPWNEQFF	TGTGCCAGTTCCCCCGGGCCCTGGAATGAGCAGTTCTTC
TRBV27	11	TRBJ2-7	.	medium-sized	CASSEGYEQYF	TGTGCCAGCAGTGAGGGGTACGAGCAGTACTTC
TRBV19	15	TRBJ2-1	TRBD1	.	CASSTGQGLVNEQFF	TGTGCCAGTAGTACAGGACAGGGTCTGGTAAACGAGCAGTTCTTC
TRBV11-2	16	TRBJ1-5	.	.	CASSLGQAYSNQPQHF	TGTGCCAGCAGCTTAGGACAGGCTTATAGCAATCAGCCCCAGCATTTT
TRBV2	15	TRBJ1-5	.	.	CASSDWVGSNQPQHF	TGTGCCAGCAGTGATTGGGTGGGCAGCAATCAGCCCCAGCATTTT
TRBV9	14	TRBJ2-2	TRBD2	.	CATTSGSTAGELFF	TGTGCCACTACTAGCGGGAGTACGGCCGGGGAGCTGTTTTTT
TRBV27	15	TRBJ2-1	TRBD1	.	CASSGQGDNHNEQFF	TGTGCCAGCAGTGGGCAGGGGGATAACCACAATGAGCAGTTCTTC
TRBV5-1	18	TRBJ2-3	TRBD2	.	CASSPGTSVPRGPDTQYF	TGCGCCAGCAGCCCCGGGACTAGCGTCCCAAGGGGACCAGATACGCAGTATTTT
TRBV5-1	14	TRBJ2-5	.	.	CASSLRRLQETQYF	TGCGCCAGCAGCTTGCGACGGCTTCAAGAGACCCAGTACTTC
TRBV27	14	TRBJ1-3	.	.	CASGSFGAGNTIYF	TGTGCCAGCGGGTCTTTCGGGGCTGGAAACACCATATATTTT
TRBV4-1	16	TRBJ2-1	.	.	CASSRSTVSSYNEQFF	TGCGCCAGCAGCCGGTCGACTGTAAGCTCCTACAATGAGCAGTTCTTC
TRBV7-8	14	TRBJ1-4	.	.	CASSPRGDHEKLFF	TGTGCCAGCAGCCCCCGGGGAGATCATGAAAAACTGTTTTTT
TRBV19	14	TRBJ2-7	.	.	CASRPGSKAYEQYF	TGTGCCAGTAGACCGGGATCGAAGGCCTACGAGCAGTACTTC
TRBV4-2	15	TRBJ1-2	.	.	CASSQTTLIGYGYTF	TGTGCCAGCAGCCAGACCACCCTTATAGGCTATGGCTACACCTTC
TRBV2	15	TRBJ1-1	TRBD1	once	CASSESDRVVPEAFF	TGTGCCAGCAGTGAGTCGGACAGGGTAGTTCCTGAAGCTTTCTTT
TRBV7-3	16	TRBJ2-1	TRBD1	.	CASSETGTGPDNEQFF	TGTGCCAGCAGCGAGACCGGGACAGGGCCCGACAATGAGCAGTTCTTC
TRBV20-1	11	TRBJ1-2	.	once	CSAAPNYGYTF	TGCAGTGCTGCCCCGAACTATGGCTACACCTTC
TRBV27	14	TRBJ2-1	.	.	CASSFLAAYNEQFF	TGTGCCAGCAGTTTCTTGGCAGCTTACAATGAGCAGTTCTTC
TRBV5-1	13	TRBJ2-3	.	once	CASSLGMVDTQYF	TGCGCCAGCAGCTTGGGGATGGTAGATACGCAGTATTTT
TRBV30	14	TRBJ1-3	.	.	CAWRGVGAGNTIYF	TGTGCCTGGAGAGGGGTAGGGGCTGGAAACACCATATATTTT
TRBV11-2	18	TRBJ2-5	.	.	CASSLKRGSILYQETQYF	TGTGCCAGCAGCTTAAAGAGAGGGTCGATTTTGTACCAAGAGACCCAGTACTTC
TRBV7-9	13	TRBJ1-6	.	few	CASSINRDSPLHF	TGTGCCAGCAGCATAAACAGGGACTCACCCCTCCACTTT
TRBV4-2	15	TRBJ1-1	.	once	CASSYRGGGDTEAFF	TGTGCCAGCAGCTATCGGGGTGGGGGAGACACTGAAGCTTTCTTT
TRBV30	15	TRBJ2-7	TRBD1	.	CAWRSGTGSAYEQYF	TGTGCCTGGAGGTCCGGGACAGGGTCGGCCTACGAGCAGTACTTC
TRBV11-2	14	TRBJ2-3	.	.	CASSLGHTTDTQYF	TGTGCCAGCAGCTTGGGACACACCACAGATACGCAGTATTTT
TRBV7-2	14	TRBJ2-5	.	once	CASSYTLVGETQYF	TGTGCCAGCAGCTACACCCTCGTAGGAGAGACCCAGTACTTC
TRBV2	14	TRBJ2-5	.	.	CASRKGLDQETQYF	TGTGCCAGCAGAAAGGGGCTAGACCAAGAGACCCAGTACTTC
TRBV7-8	16	TRBJ2-1	TRBD2	few	CASSPPRLAGYNEQFF	TGTGCCAGCAGCCCACCCCGACTAGCGGGATACAATGAGCAGTTCTTC
TRBV29-1	15	TRBJ2-1	TRBD2	few	CSDVGTSGAHNEQFF	TGCAGCGACGTAGGGACTAGCGGAGCACACAATGAGCAGTTCTTC
TRBV5-1	19	TRBJ2-5	TRBD2	few	CASSSQTGTSGGARGTQYF	TGCGCCAGCAGCTCGCAGACCGGGACTAGCGGGGGAGCCCGGGGGACCCAGTACTTC
TRBV10-3	15	TRBJ2-1	TRBD2	.	CAIRGTGGLKNEQFF	TGTGCCATCAGGGGGACGGGGGGGCTGAAGAATGAGCAGTTCTTC
TRBV12-5	14	TRBJ2-1	.	few	CASGLVAQINEQFF	TGTGCTAGTGGTTTGGTAGCGCAGATCAATGAGCAGTTCTTC
TRBV11-2	13	TRBJ2-7	.	few	CASSPPVSIGQYF	TGTGCCAGCAGCCCTCCTGTTAGCATCGGGCAGTACTTC
TRBV29-1	14	TRBJ2-3	.	.	CSVSRGASTDTQYF	TGCAGCGTTAGTCGCGGGGCTAGCACAGATACGCAGTATTTT
TRBV7-9	15	TRBJ2-1	.	.	CASSSPLTSSDEQFF	TGTGCCAGCAGCTCCCCTTTGACTAGTTCCGATGAGCAGTTCTTC
TRBV19	15	TRBJ2-3	TRBD2	.	CASSSGTSGADTQYF	TGTGCCAGTAGTTCTGGGACTAGCGGGGCAGATACGCAGTATTTT
TRBV5-1	15	TRBJ2-7	.	.	CASSLQAGLSDEQYF	TGCGCCAGCAGCTTGCAGGCGGGGCTATCTGACGAGCAGTACTTC
TRBV18	12	TRBJ1-1	.	.	CASSPQLRGAFF	TGTGCCAGCTCACCACAACTGAGGGGGGCTTTCTTT
TRBV6-1	13	TRBJ1-2	.	.	CASSETGSRGYTF	TGTGCCAGCAGTGAAACCGGGAGCCGCGGCTACACCTTC
TRBV30	17	TRBJ2-1	TRBD2	few	CAWSVQSLAGGYNEQFF	TGTGCCTGGAGTGTACAATCCCTAGCGGGAGGTTACAATGAGCAGTTCTTC
TRBV7-6	17	TRBJ2-5	TRBD2	.	CASSPTPWTSGQETQYF	TGTGCCAGCAGCCCGACACCCTGGACTAGCGGCCAAGAGACCCAGTACTTC
TRBV2	13	TRBJ2-3	.	.	CATPSSGTDTQYF	TGTGCCACCCCTAGTTCTGGCACAGATACGCAGTATTTT
TRBV5-6	15	TRBJ1-4	.	.	CASSLYLSANEKLFF	TGTGCCAGCAGCTTATATTTGTCAGCAAATGAAAAACTGTTTTTT
TRBV28	14	TRBJ2-1	.	.	CASSPLPLNNEQFF	TGTGCCAGCAGTCCACTCCCCCTGAACAATGAGCAGTTCTTC
TRBV6-5	13	TRBJ1-1	.	.	CATGYDRPTEAFF	TGTGCCACCGGATATGACCGACCCACTGAAGCTTTCTTT
TRBV10-3	12	TRBJ1-3	.	few	CAISEPSNTIYF	TGTGCCATCAGTGAGCCGTCAAACACCATATATTTT
TRBV5-6	17	TRBJ1-1	TRBD1	.	CASSLTRGFVLNTEAFF	TGTGCCAGCAGCTTAACCAGGGGGTTTGTTTTAAACACTGAAGCTTTCTTT
TRBV4-1	16	TRBJ2-7	.	.	CASSQDWPTISYEQYF	TGCGCCAGCAGCCAAGATTGGCCAACTATCTCCTACGAGCAGTACTTC